The 10 T cell receptor beta chains presented below share a single source sample, sequenced in a study of cytomegalovirus exposure and HLA in healthy donors. The PCR ran on 60 Vbeta and 13 Jbeta primers. This table comes from immunoSEQ multiplex PCR, and its TCRdb copy is limited to in-frame clones, with some not included. The sample lists fewer than 110,000 clones; about three quarters were seen once. The specimen was PBMCs. The receptors stem from a man aged 25-45 years in good health and CMV-seronegative.

The CDR3 region is CASSLALGRLNTEAFF. Here the CDR3 DNA reads TGTGCCAGCAGCTTAGCTTTGGGGAGATTGAACACTGAAGCTTTCTTT. The chain links TRBV11-2 to TRBJ1-1, with D hard to call. CDR3 length: 16 residues. Per the germline V gene, CDR1 is SGHAT and CDR2 is FQNNGV. V lost 1 base to trimming and J lost 0 bases, with 12 bases between them.

This clone has only a few counts. The V and J genes are TRBV5-5 and TRBJ2-1; 7 bases agree with TRBD2. The germline V gene has CDR1 SGHKS and CDR2 YYEKEE (reference sequence). The CDR3 contains 14 residues. Germline trimming cut 7 bases from V and 9 bases from J; bases unmatched to any gene: 13. Here the CDR3 reads CASGRETSRTEQFF. The CDR3 DNA sequence: TGTGCCAGCGGGAGGGAGACTAGTAGAACTGAGCAGTTCTTC. Full variable domain (rest looked up from reference TRBV5-5 and TRBJ2-1): DAGVTQSPTHLIKTRGQQVTLRCSPISGHKSVSWYQQVLGQGPQFIFQYYEKEERGRGNFPDRFSARQFPNYSSELNVNALLLGDSALYLCASGRETSRTEQFFGPGTRLTVL.

The CDR3 loop is CASSQALGSLAGGTEQYF. As DNA, the CDR3 is TGCGCCAGCAGCCAAGCCCTCGGGAGCCTAGCGGGAGGGACTGAGCAGTACTTC. The V gene is TRBV4-1, the J gene TRBJ2-5; 12 positions agree with TRBD2. The V gene's germline CDR1 is MGHRA and CDR2 YSYEKL. V trimming: 1 base; J trimming: 11 bases; junction bases outside the gene matches: 17. The CDR3 is 18 residues long.

J is TRBJ1-6 and V is TRBV7-3, with 7 bases that match TRBD1. The CDR3 is made up of 14 amino acids. The germline V gene encodes CDR1 SGHTA and CDR2 FQGTGA. V shed 5 bases, J shed 7 bases, and the junction held 5 bases outside the gene matches. In DNA form, the CDR3 reads TGTGCCAGCAGCCAAGGGGGCAGCAATTCACCCCTCCACTTT. It translates to CASSQGGSNSPLHF.

This chain joins TRBV7-9 and TRBJ2-1, with D possibly being TRBD1 (5 bases). The length of the CDR3 is 16 residues. V lost 1 base and J 1 base, leaving 11 bases between the germline ends. Germline-derived CDR1 and CDR2 are SEHNR and FQNEAQ (reference sequence). CDR3 DNA sequence: TGTGCCAGCAGCTTAGGTTGGCAGGGATCCTACAATGAGCAGTTCTTC. Its translation: CASSLGWQGSYNEQFF.

V and J are TRBV6-5 and TRBJ1-6; 7 bases fit TRBD1. From germline, CDR1 is MNHEY and CDR2 SVGAGI. The CDR3 runs to 14 residues. Losses at the gene ends were 6 bases for V and 8 bases for J; bases not matched to a gene: 7. The CDR3 DNA follows: TGTGCCAGCAGCCTGGGACAGCGCTATTCACCCCTCCACTTT. This codes for CASSLGQRYSPLHF.

This clone was counted between two and nine times. The chain couples TRBV18 to TRBJ2-3, with D possibly TRBD1 on 6 matching bases. Trimming cost V 3 bases and J 2 bases, with 12 bases left between them. This CDR3 has 15 residues. Per the germline V gene, CDR1 is KGHSH and CDR2 is LQKENI. The CDR3 DNA reads as TGTGCCAGCTCACCGGCGACAGGTTCCACAGATACGCAGTATTTT. Translation gives CASSPATGSTDTQYF.

This clone showed up just once. The chain couples TRBV28 to TRBJ1-1; 8 bases agree with TRBD1. Germline CDR1 MDHEN, CDR2 SYDVKM. Trimming cost V 3 bases and J 2 bases; bases outside gene matches: 5. This CDR3 is 15 amino acids long. The CDR3 loop reads CASSFPGQGNTEAFF. Here the CDR3 DNA reads TGTGCCAGCAGTTTCCCCGGACAGGGAAACACTGAAGCTTTCTTT.

V gene TRBV18 combines with J gene TRBJ1-1; D call uncertain. Germline CDR1 and CDR2: KGHSH and LQKENI. CDR3 size: 14 residues. The V gene lost 6 bases and the J gene lost 0 bases, with 11 bases spanning the gap. CDR3 region: CASSLERMNTEAFF. In DNA form, the CDR3 reads TGTGCCAGCTCGCTAGAAAGAATGAACACTGAAGCTTTCTTT.

The genes are TRBV6-4 and TRBJ2-3, with 8 nucleotides matching TRBD2. This CDR3 contains 14 residues. Germline CDR1 and CDR2: MRHNA and SNTAGT. The junction had 5 bases not matched to a gene; V was cut back by 5 bases and J by 4 bases. This CDR3 is CASSPQAGADTQYF. CDR3 nucleotides: TGTGCCAGCAGTCCTCAAGCGGGAGCAGATACGCAGTATTTT.